This entry describes one T cell receptor (beta chain). Extracted RNA was reverse transcribed into cDNA, the sequencing template. Clones were sequenced by immunoSEQ multiplex PCR, and TCRdb holds only the in-frame ones, with some missing. The sample yields about 200,000 clones, roughly 60% seen once. Germline trimming cut 1 base from V and 8 bases from J; bases unmatched to any gene: 12. From germline, CDR1 is LGHNA and CDR2 YSLEER. The CDR3 is 16 amino acids. These data belong to a study of CD8+ T cells in alopecia areata. Study overall: Each of the treated patients was given oral tofacitinib, 5 to 10 mg twice daily, for moderate-to-severe alopecia areata.

As for treatment: oral pan-JAK inhibitor, 5-10 mg twice daily. This chain joins TRBV4-3 and TRBJ1-2; 8 bases are a match to TRBD1. The material sequenced was CD4+ T cells sorted from blood, taken at week 24, from a patient treated with tofacitinib. The source of this sequence is a human donor with alopecia areata. For the CDR3, the DNA is TGCGCCAGCAGCCAAGCGGGGGGGACGGACAGGGACGGCTACACCTTC. Its translation is CASSQAGGTDRDGYTF.